What follows are 4 T cell receptor beta chains derived from one specimen sequenced in a study of early T cells in non-severe SARS-CoV-2 infection. TCRdb used MiXCR to reprocess the 5' RACE reads, holding one entry per CDR3 protein. Among tens of thousands of distinct CDR3 sequences listed, approximately 15% were seen once. What was sequenced was whole blood. These TCRs come from an adult who was a healthcare worker with PCR-confirmed SARS-CoV-2 infection or an uninfected control (not recorded which).

Only a few counts were recorded for this clonotype. The chain carries TRBV7-2 and TRBJ2-2; no clear D gene. Germline CDR1 reads SGHTA; CDR2 reads FQGNSA. V was cut by 4 bases and J by 5 bases, with 8 bases left in between. The CDR3 sequence is 13 residues long. CDR3 in DNA: TGTGCCAGCAGCTACTTGAGGACCGGGGAGCTGTTTTTT. This codes for CASSYLRTGELFF. Filled out from reference TRBV7-2 and TRBJ2-2, the complete variable domain reads GAGVSQSPSNKVTEKGKDVELRCDPISGHTALYWYRQSLGQGLEFLIYFQGNSAPDKSGLPSDRFSAERTGGSVSTLTIQRTQQEDSAVYLCASSYLRTGELFFGEGSRLTVL.

The chain carries TRBV20-1 and TRBJ2-1, with 8 bases fitting TRBD1. This CDR3 is built from 14 residues. Germline CDR1 reads DFQATT; CDR2 reads SNEGSKA (reference sequence). Trimming removed 1 base from V and 1 base from J; junction bases left unmatched: 0. CDR3 sequence (DNA): TGCAGTGCTAGAGGACAGGGGTCCTACAATGAGCAGTTCTTC. This gives the protein CSARGQGSYNEQFF.

This chain connects TRBV29-1 to TRBJ1-5, with D uncertain. Between the trimmed V and J ends, which lost 4 bases and 0 bases, there was a span of 10 bases. This CDR3 has 14 amino acids. Germline V gives CDR1 SQVTM, CDR2 ANQGSEA. The chain's CDR3 is CSVATTYSNQPQHF. The CDR3 nucleotides read TGCAGCGTTGCAACAACGTATAGCAATCAGCCCCAGCATTTT.

In this sample, this clonotype turned up a few times. The chain employs TRBV5-4 and TRBJ2-3; TRBD1 matches 10 bases. The germline CDR1 and CDR2 sequences are SGHNT and YYREEE (reference sequence). CDR3 length: 15 residues. The junction had 5 bases not matched to a gene; V was cut back by 5 bases and J by 2 bases. The CDR3 nucleotides read TGTGCCAGCAGTCGAGGACAGGGGGACACAGATACGCAGTATTTT. Residues: CASSRGQGDTDTQYF.